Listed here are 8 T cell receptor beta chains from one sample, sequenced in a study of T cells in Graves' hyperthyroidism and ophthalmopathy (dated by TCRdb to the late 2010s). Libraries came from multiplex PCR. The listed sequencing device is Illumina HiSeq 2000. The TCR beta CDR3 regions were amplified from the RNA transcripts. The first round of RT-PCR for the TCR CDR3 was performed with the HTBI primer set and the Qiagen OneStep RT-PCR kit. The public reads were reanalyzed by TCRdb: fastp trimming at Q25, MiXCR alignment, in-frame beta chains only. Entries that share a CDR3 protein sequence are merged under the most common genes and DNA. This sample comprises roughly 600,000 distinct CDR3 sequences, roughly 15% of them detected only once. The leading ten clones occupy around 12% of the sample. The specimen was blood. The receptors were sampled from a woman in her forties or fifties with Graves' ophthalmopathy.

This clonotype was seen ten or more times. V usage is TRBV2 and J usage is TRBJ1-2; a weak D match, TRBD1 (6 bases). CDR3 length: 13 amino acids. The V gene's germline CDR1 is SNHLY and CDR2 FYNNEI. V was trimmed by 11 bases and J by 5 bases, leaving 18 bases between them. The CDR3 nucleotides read TGTGCCTTCAGGACAGTAGGGCTTTATGGCTACACCTTC. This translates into CAFRTVGLYGYTF.

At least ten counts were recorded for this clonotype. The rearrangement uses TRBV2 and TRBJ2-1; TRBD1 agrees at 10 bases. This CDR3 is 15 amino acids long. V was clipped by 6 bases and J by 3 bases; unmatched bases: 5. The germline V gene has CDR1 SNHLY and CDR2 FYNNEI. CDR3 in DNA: TGTGCCAGCAGCGTGACAGGGGGCCTCTACAATGAGCAGTTCTTC. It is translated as CASSVTGGLYNEQFF. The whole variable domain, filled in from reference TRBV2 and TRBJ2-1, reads EPEVTQTPSHQVTQMGQEVILRCVPISNHLYFYWYRQILGQKVEFLVSFYNNEISEKSEIFDDQFSVERPDGSNFTLKIRSTKLEDSAMYFCASSVTGGLYNEQFFGPGTRLTVL.

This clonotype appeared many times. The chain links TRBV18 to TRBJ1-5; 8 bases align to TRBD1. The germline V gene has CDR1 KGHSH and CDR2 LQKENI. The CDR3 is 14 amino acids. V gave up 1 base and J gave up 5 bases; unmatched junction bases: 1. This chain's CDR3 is CASSPRTGHQPQHF. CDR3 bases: TGTGCCAGCTCACCACGGACAGGGCATCAGCCCCAGCATTTT.

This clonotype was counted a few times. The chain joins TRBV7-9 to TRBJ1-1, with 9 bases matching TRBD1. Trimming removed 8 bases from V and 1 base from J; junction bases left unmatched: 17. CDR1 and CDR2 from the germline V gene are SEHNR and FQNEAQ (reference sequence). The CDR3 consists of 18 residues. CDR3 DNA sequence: TGTGCCAGCTGGGATAAAAGGACAGGGGAAAACTGGAACACTGAAGCTTTCTTT. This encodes CASWDKRTGENWNTEAFF.

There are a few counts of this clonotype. This chain's CDR3 is CASSLPRLAGEPNNEQFF. In DNA form, the CDR3 reads TGTGCCAGCAGCTTACCCAGACTAGCGGGAGAGCCCAACAATGAGCAGTTCTTC. This rearrangement joins TRBV7-2 to TRBJ2-1; 12 positions match TRBD2. The germline V gene has CDR1 SGHTA and CDR2 FQGNSA. Unmatched junction bases numbered 10, after V lost 2 bases and J lost 5 bases. The CDR3 consists of 18 residues. Looking up the rest from reference TRBV7-2 and TRBJ2-1 gives the full variable domain: GAGVSQSPSNKVTEKGKDVELRCDPISGHTALYWYRQSLGQGLEFLIYFQGNSAPDKSGLPSDRFSAERTGGSVSTLTIQRTQQEDSAVYLCASSLPRLAGEPNNEQFFGPGTRLTVL.

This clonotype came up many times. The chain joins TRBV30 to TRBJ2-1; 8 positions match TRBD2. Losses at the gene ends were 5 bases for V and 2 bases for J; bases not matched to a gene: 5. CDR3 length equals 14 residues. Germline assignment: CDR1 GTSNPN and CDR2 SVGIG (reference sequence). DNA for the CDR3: TGTGCCTGGGGGGGACTAGTTACCTACAATGAGCAGTTCTTC. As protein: CAWGGLVTYNEQFF.

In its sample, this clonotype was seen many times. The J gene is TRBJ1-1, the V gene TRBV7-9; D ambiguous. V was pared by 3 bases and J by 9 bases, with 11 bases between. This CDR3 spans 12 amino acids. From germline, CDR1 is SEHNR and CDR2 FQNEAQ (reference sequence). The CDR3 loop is CASSLSDLKAFF. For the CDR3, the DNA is TGTGCCAGCAGCTTGTCCGACCTGAAAGCTTTCTTT.

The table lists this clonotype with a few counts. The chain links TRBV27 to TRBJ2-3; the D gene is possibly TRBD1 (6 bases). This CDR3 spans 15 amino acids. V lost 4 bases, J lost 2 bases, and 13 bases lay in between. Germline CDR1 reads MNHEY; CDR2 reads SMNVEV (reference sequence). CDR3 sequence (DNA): TGTGCCAGCAGTTCCCACAGGGACCACACAGATACGCAGTATTTT. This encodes CASSSHRDHTDTQYF.